The 17 T cell receptor beta chains below all came from one sample that was sequenced in a study of T cell responses to AZD1222 COVID-19 vaccine. Clones were read by immunoSEQ multiplex PCR, and TCRdb kept only the in-frame ones, dropping some. The table has more than 60,000 clones, about 85% seen once. Sequenced material: peripheral blood, taken on day 0 of AZD1222 vaccination. The receptors derive from an adult in good health.

This clone was observed a single time. The chain recombines TRBV14 with TRBJ1-2, with a possible D match to TRBD1 (5 bases). The CDR3 totals 15 residues. V dropped 1 base and J dropped 4 bases, with 13 bases sitting between them. Germline CDR1 reads SGHDN; CDR2 reads FVKESK. Here the CDR3 reads CASSQGRTPIYGYTF. CDR3 coding DNA: TGTGCCAGCAGCCAAGGAAGGACACCCATCTATGGCTACACCTTC.

This clone was counted a few times. V usage is TRBV15 and J usage is TRBJ1-5, with TRBD1 as a possible D gene (5 bases). V lost 4 bases and J 2 bases, leaving 15 bases between the germline ends. The CDR3 totals 16 residues. The germline V gene has CDR1 LNHNV and CDR2 YYDKDF (reference sequence). CDR3 bases: TGTGCCACCAGCACGGGGCGGGGAGGGGGCAATCAGCCCCAGCATTTT. This codes for CATSTGRGGGNQPQHF.

The J gene is TRBJ2-7, the V gene TRBV6-2 or TRBV6-3; no reliable D call. V was trimmed by 6 bases and J by 2 bases, leaving 14 bases between them. Per the germline V gene, CDR1 is MNHEY and CDR2 is SVGEGT. The CDR3 is 14 amino acids. CDR3 in amino acids: CASSPAGKTYEQYF. In DNA form, the CDR3 reads TGTGCCAGCAGCCCGGCTGGCAAAACCTACGAGCAGTACTTC.

The chain combines TRBV9 with TRBJ2-7; 7 bases match TRBD2. The CDR3 has 13 residues. CDR1 SGDLS and CDR2 YYNGEE come from the germline V gene. The V segment lost 0 bases and the J segment 7 bases; nucleotides outside the gene matches: 4. This CDR3 reads CASSVGGGTEQYF. DNA for the CDR3: TGTGCCAGCAGCGTAGGCGGGGGAACGGAGCAGTACTTC.

V and J are TRBV7-3 and TRBJ2-3, with D perhaps matching TRBD2 (5 bases). V dropped 1 base and J dropped 0 bases, with 8 bases sitting between them. The CDR3 has 15 amino acids. Germline V gene data show CDR1 as SGHTA and CDR2 as FQGTGA. This CDR3 is CASSLSSVSTDTQYF. For the CDR3, the DNA is TGTGCCAGCAGCTTAAGTAGCGTTAGCACAGATACGCAGTATTTT.

This chain joins TRBV27 and TRBJ1-2; no firm D call. Per germline, CDR1 MNHEY and CDR2 SMNVEV (reference sequence). The length of the CDR3 is 13 residues. Trimming pared 10 bases from V and 2 bases from J, leaving 14 bases between. The CDR3 loop is CATPLRVNYGYTF. CDR3 DNA: TGTGCCACTCCACTGAGGGTAAACTATGGCTACACCTTC.

V is TRBV5-4 and J is TRBJ1-2, with 7 nucleotides matching TRBD1. CDR1 is SGHNT and CDR2 is YYREEE in the germline V gene (reference sequence). After removal of 0 bases from V and 6 bases from J, the junction contained 5 bases not matched to a gene. This CDR3 region has 14 residues. The CDR3, as DNA: TGTGCCAGCAGCTTGGACAGGGGAGGGGATGGCTACACCTTC. Translation gives CASSLDRGGDGYTF.

This chain links TRBV28 with TRBJ2-3; no clear D. The CDR3 runs to 19 residues. Per germline, CDR1 MDHEN and CDR2 SYDVKM. V gave up 5 bases and J gave up 0 bases, with 24 bases separating them. CDR3 DNA: TGTGCCAGCAGTCTCGAAAAGAGAACCTCTAAACCTAGCACAGATACGCAGTATTTT. Protein sequence: CASSLEKRTSKPSTDTQYF.

This rearrangement joins TRBV4-2 to TRBJ1-5; D gene uncertain. This CDR3 contains 17 residues. Between the trimmed V and J ends, which lost 0 bases and 1 base, there was a span of 13 bases. CDR1 is LGHNA and CDR2 is YNFKEQ in the germline V gene. The CDR3 loop is CASSQEEGSTSNQPQHF. CDR3 nucleotide sequence: TGTGCCAGCAGCCAAGAAGAGGGATCAACAAGCAATCAGCCCCAGCATTTT.

In its sample, this clone was seen once. The chain employs TRBV7-2 and TRBJ1-6; weak D call: TRBD1 (5 bases). CDR3 size: 15 residues. The V gene's germline CDR1 is SGHTA and CDR2 FQGNSA. The V and J ends lost 1 base and 6 bases respectively, with 10 bases between them. CDR3 DNA: TGTGCCAGCAGCTTAGGAGGGACGTTTAATTCACCCCTCCACTTT. Translated: CASSLGGTFNSPLHF.

The chain combines TRBV13 with TRBJ1-6; D possibly corresponds to TRBD1 (5 bases). Per the germline V gene, CDR1 is PRHDT and CDR2 is FYEKMQ (reference sequence). With 3 bases removed from V and 6 bases from J, the gap between germline ends came to 9 bases. The CDR3 is 14 amino acids. CDR3 in DNA: TGTGCCAGCAGCTTGGGGGACCTTAATTCACCCCTCCACTTT. Its translation is CASSLGDLNSPLHF. Variable domain in full (rest from reference TRBV13 and TRBJ1-6): AAGVIQSPRHLIKEKRETATLKCYPIPRHDTVYWYQQGPGQDPQFLISFYEKMQSDKGSIPDRFSAQQFSDYHSELNMSSLELGDSALYFCASSLGDLNSPLHFGNGTRLTVT.

The chain couples TRBV3-1 (or the pseudogene TRBV3-2) to TRBJ2-4; TRBD1 matches at 9 bases. CDR1 LGHDT and CDR2 YNNKEL come from the germline V gene (reference sequence). The CDR3 length is 15 residues. Trimming removed 1 base from V and 13 bases from J; junction bases left unmatched: 11. The CDR3 DNA sequence: TGTGCCAGCAGCCAAGCCGGGGGACAGGGTCGGATCCAGTACTTC. This encodes CASSQAGGQGRIQYF.

This sequence joins TRBV11-3 and TRBJ2-5; 10 bases map to TRBD2. CDR1 is SGHNT and CDR2 is YENEEA in the germline V gene. The CDR3 length is 15 residues. J gave up 5 bases and V 3 bases, and 6 bases lay outside the gene matches. CDR3: CASSFSSGGTETQYF. For the CDR3, the DNA is TGTGCCAGCAGCTTCAGTAGCGGGGGGACGGAGACCCAGTACTTC.

This chain uses TRBV4-2 with TRBJ2-3; 11 bases agree with TRBD1. CDR3 length: 15 residues. The V gene end was trimmed by 3 bases and the J gene end by 3 bases; junction bases not matched to a gene: 2. Germline V CDR1 and CDR2: LGHNA, YNFKEQ. The CDR3 bases are TGTGCCAGCAGCCAGGGACAGGGGGGGACAGATACGCAGTATTTT. As protein: CASSQGQGGTDTQYF.

This clone was observed a handful of times. The chain has TRBV11-2 and TRBJ2-1; 11 bases map to TRBD2. CDR3 length: 16 amino acids. Germline V gene sequence: CDR1 SGHAT, CDR2 FQNNGV. The V gene end was trimmed by 3 bases and the J gene end by 7 bases; junction bases not matched to a gene: 8. CDR3: CASSFRLAGRGNEQFF. The DNA for the CDR3 is TGTGCCAGCAGCTTCAGACTAGCGGGAAGGGGGAATGAGCAGTTCTTC.

The rearrangement joins TRBV4-2 to TRBJ2-1; the match to TRBD2 covers 12 bases. V trimming: 3 bases; J trimming: 5 bases; junction bases outside the gene matches: 8. This CDR3 has 17 residues. Germline V lookup: CDR1 LGHNA, CDR2 YNFKEQ. This CDR3 is CASSQPLAGGPHNEQFF. The CDR3 DNA reads TGTGCCAGCAGCCAGCCCCTAGCGGGGGGGCCCCACAATGAGCAGTTCTTC.

The chain links TRBV4-2 to TRBJ1-2; D is possibly TRBD1 (5 bases). The CDR3 extends over 15 amino acids. V lost 1 base, J lost 5 bases, and 14 bases lay in between. CDR1 and CDR2 (germline): LGHNA, YNFKEQ. Here the CDR3 DNA reads TGTGCCAGCAGCCAAGTTTCCGGGGGAGTTTATGGCTACACCTTC. It is translated as CASSQVSGGVYGYTF.